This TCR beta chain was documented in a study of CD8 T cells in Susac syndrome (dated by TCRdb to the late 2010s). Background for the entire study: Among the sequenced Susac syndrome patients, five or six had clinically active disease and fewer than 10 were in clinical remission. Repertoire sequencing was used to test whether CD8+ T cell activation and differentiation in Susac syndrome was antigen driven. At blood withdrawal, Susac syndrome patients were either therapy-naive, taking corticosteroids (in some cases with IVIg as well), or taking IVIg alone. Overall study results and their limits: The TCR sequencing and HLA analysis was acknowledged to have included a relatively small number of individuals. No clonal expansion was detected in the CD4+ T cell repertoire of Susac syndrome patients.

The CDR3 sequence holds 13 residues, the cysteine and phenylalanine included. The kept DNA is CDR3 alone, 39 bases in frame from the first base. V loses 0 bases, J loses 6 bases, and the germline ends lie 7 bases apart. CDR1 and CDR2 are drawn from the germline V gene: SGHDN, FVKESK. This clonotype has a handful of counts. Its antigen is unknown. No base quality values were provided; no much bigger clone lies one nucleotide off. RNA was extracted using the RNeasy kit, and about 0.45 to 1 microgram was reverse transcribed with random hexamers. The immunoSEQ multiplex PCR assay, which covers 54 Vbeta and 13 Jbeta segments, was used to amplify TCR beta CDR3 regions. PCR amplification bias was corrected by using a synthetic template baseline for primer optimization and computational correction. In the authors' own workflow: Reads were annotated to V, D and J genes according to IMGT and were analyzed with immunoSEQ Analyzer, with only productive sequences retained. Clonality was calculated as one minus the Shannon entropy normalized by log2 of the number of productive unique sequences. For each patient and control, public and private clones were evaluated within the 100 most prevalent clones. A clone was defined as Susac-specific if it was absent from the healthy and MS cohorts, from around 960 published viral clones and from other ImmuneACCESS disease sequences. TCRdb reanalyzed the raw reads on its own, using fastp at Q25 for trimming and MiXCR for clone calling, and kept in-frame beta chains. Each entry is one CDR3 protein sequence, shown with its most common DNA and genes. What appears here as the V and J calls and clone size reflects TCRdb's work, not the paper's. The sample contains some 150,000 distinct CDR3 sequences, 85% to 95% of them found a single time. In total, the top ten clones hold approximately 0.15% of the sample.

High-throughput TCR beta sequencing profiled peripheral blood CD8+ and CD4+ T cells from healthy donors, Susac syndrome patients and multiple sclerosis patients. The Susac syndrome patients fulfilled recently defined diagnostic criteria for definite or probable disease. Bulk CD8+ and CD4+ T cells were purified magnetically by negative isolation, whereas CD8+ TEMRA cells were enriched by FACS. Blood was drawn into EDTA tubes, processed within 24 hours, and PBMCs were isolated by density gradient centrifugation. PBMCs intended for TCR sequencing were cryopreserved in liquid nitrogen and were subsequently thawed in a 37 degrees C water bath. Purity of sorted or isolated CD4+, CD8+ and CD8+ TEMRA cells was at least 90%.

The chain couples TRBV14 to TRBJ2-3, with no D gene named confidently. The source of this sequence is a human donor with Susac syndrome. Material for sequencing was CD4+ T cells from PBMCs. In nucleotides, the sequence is TGTGCCAGCAGCCAAGATCTCCCTGATACGCAGTATTTT. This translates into CASSQDLPDTQYF.